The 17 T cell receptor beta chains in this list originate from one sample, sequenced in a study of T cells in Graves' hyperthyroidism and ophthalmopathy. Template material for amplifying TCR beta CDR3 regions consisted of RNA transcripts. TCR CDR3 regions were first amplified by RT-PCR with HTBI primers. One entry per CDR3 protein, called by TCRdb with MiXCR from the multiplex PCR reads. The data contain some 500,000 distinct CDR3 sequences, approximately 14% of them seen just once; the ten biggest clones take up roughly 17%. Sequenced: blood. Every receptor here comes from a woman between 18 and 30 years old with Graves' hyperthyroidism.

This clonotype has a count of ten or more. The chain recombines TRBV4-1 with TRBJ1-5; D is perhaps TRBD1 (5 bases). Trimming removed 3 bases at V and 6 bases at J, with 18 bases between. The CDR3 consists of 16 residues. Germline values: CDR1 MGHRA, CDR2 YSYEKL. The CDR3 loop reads CASSHLIWEGVQPQHF. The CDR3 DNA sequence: TGCGCCAGCAGCCACCTTATCTGGGAAGGGGTTCAGCCCCAGCATTTT.

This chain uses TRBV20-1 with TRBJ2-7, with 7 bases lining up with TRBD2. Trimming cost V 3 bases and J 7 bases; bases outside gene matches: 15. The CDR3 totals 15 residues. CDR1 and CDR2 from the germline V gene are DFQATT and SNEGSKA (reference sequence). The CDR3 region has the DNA TGCAGTGCTAGGGTGGCGGGAGCGCAGTCGGGGGAGCAGTACTTC. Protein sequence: CSARVAGAQSGEQYF.

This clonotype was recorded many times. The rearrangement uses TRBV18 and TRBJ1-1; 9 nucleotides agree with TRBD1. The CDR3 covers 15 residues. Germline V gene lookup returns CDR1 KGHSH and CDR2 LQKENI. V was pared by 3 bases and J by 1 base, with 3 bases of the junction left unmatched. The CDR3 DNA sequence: TGTGCCAGCTCACCCGCGGGACAGGGGAACACTGAAGCTTTCTTT. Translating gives CASSPAGQGNTEAFF.

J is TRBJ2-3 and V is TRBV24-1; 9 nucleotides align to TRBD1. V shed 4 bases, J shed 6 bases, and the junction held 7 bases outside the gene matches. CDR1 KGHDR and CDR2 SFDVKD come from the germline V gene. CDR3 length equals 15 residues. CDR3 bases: TGTGCCACCAGTGACAACGGACAGGGGAGTGATACGCAGTATTTT. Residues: CATSDNGQGSDTQYF.

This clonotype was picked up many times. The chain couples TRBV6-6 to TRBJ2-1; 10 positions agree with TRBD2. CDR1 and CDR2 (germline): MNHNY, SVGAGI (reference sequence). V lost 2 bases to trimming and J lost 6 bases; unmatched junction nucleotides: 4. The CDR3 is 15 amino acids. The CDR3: CASSYLSGRGNEQFF. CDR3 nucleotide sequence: TGTGCCAGCAGTTACCTAAGCGGGAGGGGCAATGAGCAGTTCTTC.

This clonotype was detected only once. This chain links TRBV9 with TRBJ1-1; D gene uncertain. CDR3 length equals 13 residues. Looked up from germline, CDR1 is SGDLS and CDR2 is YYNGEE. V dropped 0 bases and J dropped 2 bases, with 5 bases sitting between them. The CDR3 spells CASSVGFNTEAFF. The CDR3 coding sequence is TGTGCCAGCAGCGTAGGATTCAACACTGAAGCTTTCTTT.

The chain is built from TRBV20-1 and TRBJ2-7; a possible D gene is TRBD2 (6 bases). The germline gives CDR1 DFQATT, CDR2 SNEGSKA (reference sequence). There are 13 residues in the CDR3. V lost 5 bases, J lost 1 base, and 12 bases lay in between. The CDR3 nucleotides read TGCAGTGCTGTAGCGGAGTCGTCCTACGAGCAGTACTTC. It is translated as CSAVAESSYEQYF.

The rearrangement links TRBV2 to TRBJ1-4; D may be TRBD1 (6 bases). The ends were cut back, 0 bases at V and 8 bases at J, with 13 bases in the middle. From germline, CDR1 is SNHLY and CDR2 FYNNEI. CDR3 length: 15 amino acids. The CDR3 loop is CASSEAGIRGEKLFF. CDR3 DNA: TGTGCCAGCAGTGAAGCGGGGATTAGGGGGGAAAAACTGTTTTTT.

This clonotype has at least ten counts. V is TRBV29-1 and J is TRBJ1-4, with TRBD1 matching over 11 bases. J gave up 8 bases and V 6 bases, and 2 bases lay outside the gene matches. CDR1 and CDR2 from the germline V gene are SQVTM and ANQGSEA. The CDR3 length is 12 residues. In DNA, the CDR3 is TGCAGCGTGCGGGACAGGGGGGAAAAACTGTTTTTT. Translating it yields CSVRDRGEKLFF.

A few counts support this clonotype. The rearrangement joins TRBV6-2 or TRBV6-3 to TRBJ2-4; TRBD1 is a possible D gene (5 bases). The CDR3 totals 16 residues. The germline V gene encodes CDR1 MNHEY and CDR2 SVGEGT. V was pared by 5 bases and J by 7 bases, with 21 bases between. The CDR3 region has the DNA TGTGCCAGCAGTCCAACTCAGCAGGGTCCCGGGAACATTCAGTACTTC. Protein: CASSPTQQGPGNIQYF.

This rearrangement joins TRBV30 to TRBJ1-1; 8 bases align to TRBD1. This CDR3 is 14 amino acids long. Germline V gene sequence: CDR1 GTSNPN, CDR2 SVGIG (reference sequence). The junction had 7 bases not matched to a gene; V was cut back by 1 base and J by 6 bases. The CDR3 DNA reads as TGTGCCTGGAGTGGAGACAGGGGTCGCTCTGAAGCTTTCTTT. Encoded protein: CAWSGDRGRSEAFF.

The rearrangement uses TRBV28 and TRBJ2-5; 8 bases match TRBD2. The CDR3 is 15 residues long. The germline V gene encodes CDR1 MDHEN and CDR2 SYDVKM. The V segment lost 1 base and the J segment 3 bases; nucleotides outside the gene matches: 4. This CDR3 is CASSLFTSGKETQYF. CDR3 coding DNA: TGTGCCAGCAGTTTATTCACTAGCGGCAAAGAGACCCAGTACTTC.

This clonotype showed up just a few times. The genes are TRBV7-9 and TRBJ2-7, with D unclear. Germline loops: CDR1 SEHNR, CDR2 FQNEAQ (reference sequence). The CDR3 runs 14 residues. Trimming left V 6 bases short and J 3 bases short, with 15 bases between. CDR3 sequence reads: CASSHPGQDYEQYV. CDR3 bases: TGTGCCAGCAGTCATCCCGGGCAGGACTACGAGCAGTACGTC.

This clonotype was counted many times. The CDR3 DNA follows: TGTGCTAGTGGTTTGACCCCTGGACAGGGAGGCAATGAGCAGTTCTTC. Translating it yields CASGLTPGQGGNEQFF. This chain links TRBV12-5 with TRBJ2-1; 8 bases match TRBD1. This CDR3 is built from 16 residues. Trimming at V came to 2 bases and at J to 6 bases, leaving 9 bases not matched to a gene. Germline V gene lookup returns CDR1 LGHNT and CDR2 FRNRAP.

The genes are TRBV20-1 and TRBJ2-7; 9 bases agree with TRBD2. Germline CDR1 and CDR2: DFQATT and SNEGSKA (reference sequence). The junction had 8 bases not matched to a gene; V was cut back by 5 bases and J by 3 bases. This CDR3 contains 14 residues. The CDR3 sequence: CSASPSGAIYEQYF. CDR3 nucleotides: TGCAGTGCTTCCCCTAGCGGGGCTATCTACGAGCAGTACTTC.

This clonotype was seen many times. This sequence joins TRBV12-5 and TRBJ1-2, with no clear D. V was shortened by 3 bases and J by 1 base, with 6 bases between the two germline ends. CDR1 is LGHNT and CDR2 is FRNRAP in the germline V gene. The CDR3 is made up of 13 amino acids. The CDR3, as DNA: TGTGCTAGTGGTTTTCGGATTAACTATGGCTACACCTTC. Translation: CASGFRINYGYTF. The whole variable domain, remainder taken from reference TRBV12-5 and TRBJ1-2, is DARVTQTPRHKVTEMGQEVTMRCQPILGHNTVFWYRQTMMQGLELLAYFRNRAPLDDSGMPKDRFSAEMPDATLATLKIQPSEPRDSAVYFCASGFRINYGYTFGSGTRLTVV.

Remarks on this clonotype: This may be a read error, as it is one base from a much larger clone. CDR3 DNA: TGTGCCTGTAGACGGAGCGAGACCCAGTACTTC. Encoded protein: CACRRSETQYF. The J gene is TRBJ2-5, the V gene TRBV30, with no clear D. CDR1 and CDR2 (germline): GTSNPN, SVGIG (reference sequence). The CDR3 is 11 residues long. Trimming took off 6 bases at V and 5 bases at J, with 10 bases between the two ends.